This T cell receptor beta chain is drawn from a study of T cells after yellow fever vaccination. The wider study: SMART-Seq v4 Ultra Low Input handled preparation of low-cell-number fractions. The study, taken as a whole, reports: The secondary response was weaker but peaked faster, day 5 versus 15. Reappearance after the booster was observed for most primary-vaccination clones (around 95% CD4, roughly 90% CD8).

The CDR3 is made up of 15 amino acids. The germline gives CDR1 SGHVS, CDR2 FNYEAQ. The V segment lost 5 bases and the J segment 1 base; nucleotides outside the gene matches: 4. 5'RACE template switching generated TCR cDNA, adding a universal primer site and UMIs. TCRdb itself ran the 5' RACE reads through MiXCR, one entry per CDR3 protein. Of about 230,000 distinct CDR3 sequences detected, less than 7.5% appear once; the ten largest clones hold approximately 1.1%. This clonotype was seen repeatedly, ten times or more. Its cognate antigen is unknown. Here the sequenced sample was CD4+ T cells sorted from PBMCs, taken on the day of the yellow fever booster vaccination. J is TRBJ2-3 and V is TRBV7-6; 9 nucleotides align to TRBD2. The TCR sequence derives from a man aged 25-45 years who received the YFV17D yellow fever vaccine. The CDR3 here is CASSLRTSGTDTQYF. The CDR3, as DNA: TGTGCCAGCAGCCTGCGGACTAGCGGCACAGATACGCAGTATTTT.